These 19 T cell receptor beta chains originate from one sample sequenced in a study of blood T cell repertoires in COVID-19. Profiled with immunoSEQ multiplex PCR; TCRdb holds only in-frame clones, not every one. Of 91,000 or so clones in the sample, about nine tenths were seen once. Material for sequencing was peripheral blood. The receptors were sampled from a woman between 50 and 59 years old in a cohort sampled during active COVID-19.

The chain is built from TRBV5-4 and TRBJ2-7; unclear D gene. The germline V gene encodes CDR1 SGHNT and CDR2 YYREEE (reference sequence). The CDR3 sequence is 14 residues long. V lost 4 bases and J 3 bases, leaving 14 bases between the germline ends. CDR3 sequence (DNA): TGTGCCAGCAGCCCTGGCGGCACCCACTACGAGCAGTACTTC. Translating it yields CASSPGGTHYEQYF.

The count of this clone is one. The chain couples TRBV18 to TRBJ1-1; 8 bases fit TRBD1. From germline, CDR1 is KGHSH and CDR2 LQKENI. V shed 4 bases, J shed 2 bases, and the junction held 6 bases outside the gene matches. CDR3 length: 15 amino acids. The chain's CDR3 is CASSLPGGPNTEAFF. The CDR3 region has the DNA TGTGCCAGCTCACTCCCAGGGGGCCCAAACACTGAAGCTTTCTTT.

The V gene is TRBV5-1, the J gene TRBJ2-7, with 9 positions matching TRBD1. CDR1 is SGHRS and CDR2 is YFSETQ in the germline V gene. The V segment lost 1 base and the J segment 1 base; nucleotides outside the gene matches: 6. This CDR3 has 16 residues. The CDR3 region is CASSLSVDRGSYEQYF. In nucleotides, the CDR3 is TGCGCCAGCAGCTTGTCGGTGGACAGGGGTTCCTACGAGCAGTACTTC.

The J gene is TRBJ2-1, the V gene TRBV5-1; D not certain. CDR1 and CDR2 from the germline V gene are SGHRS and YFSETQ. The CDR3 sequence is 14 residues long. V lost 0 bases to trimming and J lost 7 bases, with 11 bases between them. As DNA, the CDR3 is TGCGCCAGCAGCTTGGACGCCCTATCAAATGAGCAGTTCTTC. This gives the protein CASSLDALSNEQFF.

The chain's CDR3 is CASRVQGDGYTF. The DNA of the CDR3 is TGCGCCAGCAGGGTACAGGGAGATGGCTACACCTTC. The V call is TRBV5-1, the J call TRBJ1-2, with D perhaps TRBD1 (6 bases). Germline CDR1 reads SGHRS; CDR2 reads YFSETQ. The V end was cut by 5 bases, the J end by 6 bases, with 11 bases between. There are 12 residues in the CDR3.

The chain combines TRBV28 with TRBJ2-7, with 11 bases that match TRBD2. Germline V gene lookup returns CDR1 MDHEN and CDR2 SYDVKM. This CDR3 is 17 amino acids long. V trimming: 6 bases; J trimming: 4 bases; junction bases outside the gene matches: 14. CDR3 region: CASSRLAGYGAPYEQYF. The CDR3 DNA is TGTGCCAGCAGCCGACTAGCGGGATATGGAGCCCCGTACGAGCAGTACTTC.

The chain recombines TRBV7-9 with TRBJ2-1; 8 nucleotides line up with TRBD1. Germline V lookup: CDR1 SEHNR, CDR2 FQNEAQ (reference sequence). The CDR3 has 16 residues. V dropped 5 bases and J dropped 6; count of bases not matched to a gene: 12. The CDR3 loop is CASSHPPRQGSNEQFF. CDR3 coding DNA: TGTGCCAGCAGCCACCCCCCAAGACAGGGGTCCAATGAGCAGTTCTTC.

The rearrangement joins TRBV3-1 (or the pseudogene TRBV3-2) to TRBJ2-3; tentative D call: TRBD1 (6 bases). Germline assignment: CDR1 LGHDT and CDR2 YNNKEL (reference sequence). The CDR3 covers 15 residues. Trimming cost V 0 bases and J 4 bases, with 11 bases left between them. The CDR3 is CASSQDYRVPDTQYF. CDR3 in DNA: TGTGCCAGCAGCCAAGATTACAGGGTCCCAGATACGCAGTATTTT.

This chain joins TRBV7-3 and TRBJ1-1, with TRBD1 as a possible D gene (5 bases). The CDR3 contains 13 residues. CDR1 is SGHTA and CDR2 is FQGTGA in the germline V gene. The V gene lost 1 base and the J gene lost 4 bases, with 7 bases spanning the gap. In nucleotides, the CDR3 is TGTGCCAGCAGCTTAAGCGGGGGCACTGAAGCTTTCTTT. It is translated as CASSLSGGTEAFF.

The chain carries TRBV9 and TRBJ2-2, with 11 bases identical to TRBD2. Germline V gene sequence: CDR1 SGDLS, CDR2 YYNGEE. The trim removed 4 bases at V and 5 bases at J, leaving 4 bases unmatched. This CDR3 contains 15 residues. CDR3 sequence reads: CASSTSGSGTGELFF. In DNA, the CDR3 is TGTGCCAGCAGCACTAGCGGGAGTGGAACCGGGGAGCTGTTTTTT.

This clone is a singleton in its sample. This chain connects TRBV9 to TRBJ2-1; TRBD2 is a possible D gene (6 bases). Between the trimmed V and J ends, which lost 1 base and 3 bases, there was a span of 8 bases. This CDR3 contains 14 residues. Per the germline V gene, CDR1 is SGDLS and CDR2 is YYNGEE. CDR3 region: CASSVNGGYNEQFF. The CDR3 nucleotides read TGTGCCAGCAGCGTAAACGGGGGCTACAATGAGCAGTTCTTC.

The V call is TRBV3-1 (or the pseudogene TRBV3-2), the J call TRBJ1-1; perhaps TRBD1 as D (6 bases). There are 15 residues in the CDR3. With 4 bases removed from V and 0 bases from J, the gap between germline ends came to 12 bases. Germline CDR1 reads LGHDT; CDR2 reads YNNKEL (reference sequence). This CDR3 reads CASSPGQILNTEAFF. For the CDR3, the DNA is TGTGCCAGCAGCCCTGGACAGATATTGAACACTGAAGCTTTCTTT.

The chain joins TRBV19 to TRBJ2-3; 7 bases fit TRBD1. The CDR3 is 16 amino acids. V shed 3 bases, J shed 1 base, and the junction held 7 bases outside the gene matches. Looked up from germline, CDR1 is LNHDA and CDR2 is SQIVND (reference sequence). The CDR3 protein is CASSMSRGIGTDTQYF. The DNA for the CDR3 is TGTGCCAGTAGTATGAGCAGGGGGATTGGCACAGATACGCAGTATTTT.

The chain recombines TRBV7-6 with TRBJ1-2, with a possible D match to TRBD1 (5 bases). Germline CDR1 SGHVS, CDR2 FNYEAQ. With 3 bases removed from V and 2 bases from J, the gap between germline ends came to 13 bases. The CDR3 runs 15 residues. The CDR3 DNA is TGTGCCAGCAGCTTTAGCGGGGGGGAAAACTATGGCTACACCTTC. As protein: CASSFSGGENYGYTF.

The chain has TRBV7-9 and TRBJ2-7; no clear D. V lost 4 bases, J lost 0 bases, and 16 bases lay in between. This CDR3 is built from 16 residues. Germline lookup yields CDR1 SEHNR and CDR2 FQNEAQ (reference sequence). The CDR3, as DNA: TGTGCCAGCAGCTCGAAGACAAGGCTGAGCTCCTACGAGCAGTACTTC. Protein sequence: CASSSKTRLSSYEQYF.

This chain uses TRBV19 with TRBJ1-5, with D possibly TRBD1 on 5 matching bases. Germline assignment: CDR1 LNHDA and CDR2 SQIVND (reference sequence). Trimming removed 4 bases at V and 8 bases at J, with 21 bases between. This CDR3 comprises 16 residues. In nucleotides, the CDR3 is TGTGCCAGTAGTACCCAGACAGCCCACGGTGTCGAGCCCCAGCATTTT. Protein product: CASSTQTAHGVEPQHF.

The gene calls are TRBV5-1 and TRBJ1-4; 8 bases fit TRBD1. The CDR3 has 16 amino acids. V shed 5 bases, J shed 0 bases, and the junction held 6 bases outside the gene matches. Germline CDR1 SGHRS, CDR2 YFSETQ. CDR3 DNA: TGCGCCAGCAGTGGACAGGGAGGGGCAACTAATGAAAAACTGTTTTTT. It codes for CASSGQGGATNEKLFF.

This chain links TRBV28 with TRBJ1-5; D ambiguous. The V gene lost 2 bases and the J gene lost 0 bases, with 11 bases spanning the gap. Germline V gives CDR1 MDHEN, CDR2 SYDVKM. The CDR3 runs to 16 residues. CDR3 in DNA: TGTGCCAGCAGTTTACGGGGTGTAGGTAGCAATCAGCCCCAGCATTTT. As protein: CASSLRGVGSNQPQHF. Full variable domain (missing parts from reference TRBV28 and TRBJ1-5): DVKVTQSSRYLVKRTGEKVFLECVQDMDHENMFWYRQDPGLGLRLIYFSYDVKMKEKGDIPEGYSVSREKKERFSLILESASTNQTSMYLCASSLRGVGSNQPQHFGDGTRLSIL.

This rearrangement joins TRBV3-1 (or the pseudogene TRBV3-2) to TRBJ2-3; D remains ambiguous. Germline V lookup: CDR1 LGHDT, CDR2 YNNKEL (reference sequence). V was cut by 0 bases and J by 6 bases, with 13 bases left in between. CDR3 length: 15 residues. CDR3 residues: CASSQDRPAKDTQYF. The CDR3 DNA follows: TGTGCCAGCAGCCAAGACAGGCCGGCCAAGGATACGCAGTATTTT.